One and the same sample provided the 20 T cell receptor beta chains below, sequenced in a study of CD8 T cells in Susac syndrome. The authors reverse transcribed roughly 0.5 to 1 ug RNA with random hexamers. One entry per CDR3 protein, called by TCRdb with MiXCR from the immunoSEQ multiplex PCR reads. This table has about 200,000 distinct CDR3 sequences, roughly 94% appearing once. The material sequenced was CD4+ T cells from PBMCs. These receptors were taken from a human donor with multiple sclerosis.

This clonotype is a singleton in its sample. The rearrangement uses TRBV16 and TRBJ1-2; D is uncertain. The CDR3 consists of 15 residues. The germline V gene encodes CDR1 KGHSY and CDR2 FQNENV. With 0 bases removed from V and 3 bases from J, the gap between germline ends came to 11 bases. Here the CDR3 reads CASSQSPGRHYGYTF. The DNA for the CDR3 is TGTGCCAGCAGCCAATCACCAGGTAGACACTATGGCTACACCTTC.

This clonotype came up once. The V call is TRBV12-5, the J call TRBJ1-1; D unresolved. Germline CDR1 is LGHNT and CDR2 is FRNRAP. Trimming shortened V by 5 bases and J by 0 bases, and 7 bases separated the two germline ends. CDR3 length: 13 residues. In DNA form, the CDR3 reads TGTGCTAGTGGTGACACGATGAACACTGAAGCTTTCTTT. Its protein product is CASGDTMNTEAFF.

J is TRBJ1-1 and V is TRBV3-1; D gene uncertain. The V and J ends lost 3 bases and 1 base respectively, with 6 bases between them. The CDR3 spans 13 residues. Germline V gives CDR1 LGHDT, CDR2 YNNKEL (reference sequence). CDR3 DNA sequence: TGTGCCAGCAGCCAGTTAACGAACACTGAAGCTTTCTTT. It encodes CASSQLTNTEAFF.

The chain combines TRBV2 with TRBJ2-3; possibly TRBD1 or TRBD2 for D (6 bases each). The CDR3 is 12 amino acids. The germline V gene encodes CDR1 SNHLY and CDR2 FYNNEI. Deletions cut 8 bases from V and 4 bases from J, with 10 bases between. The CDR3: CASLRGADTQYF. The CDR3 DNA follows: TGTGCCAGCTTGAGGGGGGCAGATACGCAGTATTTT.

The rearrangement uses TRBV20-1 and TRBJ2-7, with 10 bases lining up with TRBD1. This CDR3 is built from 15 residues. CDR1 is DFQATT and CDR2 is SNEGSKA in the germline V gene (reference sequence). V shed 6 bases and J 6 bases; nucleotides not matched to a gene: 14. This chain's CDR3 is CSAQKPTGGAFEQYF. DNA for the CDR3: TGCAGTGCCCAAAAGCCGACAGGGGGCGCGTTCGAGCAGTACTTC.

This rearrangement joins TRBV7-2 to TRBJ1-2; TRBD1 agrees at 10 bases. V lost 2 bases and J lost 1; bases outside the gene matches: 4. From germline, CDR1 is SGHTA and CDR2 FQGNSA. This CDR3 has 16 amino acids. CDR3 in amino acids: CASSLWGQGYNYGYTF. In DNA, the CDR3 is TGTGCCAGCAGCTTATGGGGACAGGGGTATAACTATGGCTACACCTTC.

The chain carries TRBV6-5 and TRBJ2-2; 10 bases agree with TRBD1. Trimming removed 6 bases from V and 0 bases from J; junction bases left unmatched: 7. Germline V gene lookup returns CDR1 MNHEY and CDR2 SVGAGI. This CDR3 spans 17 amino acids. In nucleotides, the CDR3 is TGTGCCAGCAGCTACGGACAGGGGGTATCGAACACCGGGGAGCTGTTTTTT. It is translated as CASSYGQGVSNTGELFF.

The genes are TRBV12-3 or TRBV12-4 and TRBJ1-1; no clear D gene. The V gene lost 2 bases and the J gene lost 1 base, with 2 bases spanning the gap. The CDR3 sequence is 12 residues long. CDR3 coding DNA: TGTGCCAGCAGTTTATCGAACACTGAAGCTTTCTTT. This sequence encodes CASSLSNTEAFF.

As regards this clonotype: One end of the junction does not line up with germline, which may come from a read error. The genes are TRBV7-3 and TRBJ1-3; no definite D call. CDR1 SGHTA and CDR2 FQGTGA come from the germline V gene. This CDR3 is built from 13 residues. Here the CDR3 reads CASSLTAGSPARF. The CDR3 DNA reads as TGTGCCAGCAGCTTAACAGCTGGTTCCCCAGCGCGATTT.

The chain combines TRBV3-1 with TRBJ1-5; no firm D call. The CDR3 extends over 15 amino acids. The V gene lost 2 bases and the J gene lost 7 bases, with 15 bases spanning the gap. Germline CDR1 LGHDT, CDR2 YNNKEL (reference sequence). CDR3: CASSQSTPKGQPQHF. CDR3 DNA: TGTGCCAGCAGCCAAAGTACCCCGAAAGGGCAGCCCCAGCATTTT.

This rearrangement joins TRBV20-1 to TRBJ2-5; tentatively, D is TRBD1 or TRBD2 (6 bases each). The V end lost 4 bases, the J end lost 9 bases, and 21 bases lay between the germline ends. Germline V gene data show CDR1 as DFQATT and CDR2 as SNEGSKA (reference sequence). The CDR3 extends over 14 amino acids. This chain's CDR3 is CSATHPGGSGAQYF. The DNA of the CDR3 is TGCAGTGCTACGCATCCCGGGGGTTCAGGGGCCCAGTACTTC.

This sequence joins TRBV29-1 and TRBJ2-3, with a possible D match to TRBD1 (5 bases). Germline lookup yields CDR1 SQVTM and CDR2 ANQGSEA. The CDR3 totals 15 residues. Trimming stripped 1 base from V and 6 bases from J, with 17 bases between. CDR3 residues: CSVEALDIIRDTQYF. The CDR3 region has the DNA TGCAGCGTTGAAGCTTTGGACATCATAAGGGATACGCAGTATTTT.

The chain employs TRBV7-9 and TRBJ1-2; D remains ambiguous. This CDR3 region has 12 residues. V lost 4 bases and J 2 bases, leaving 5 bases between the germline ends. Germline values: CDR1 SEHNR, CDR2 FQNEAQ (reference sequence). CDR3 region: CASSYTNYGYTF. Here the CDR3 DNA reads TGTGCCAGCAGCTATACGAACTATGGCTACACCTTC.

This clonotype was detected only once. The V and J genes are TRBV30 and TRBJ2-3; weak D call: TRBD2 (6 bases). Germline CDR1 and CDR2: GTSNPN and SVGIG (reference sequence). V was clipped by 8 bases and J by 6 bases, with 15 bases between them. The CDR3 contains 12 residues. The CDR3: CAGGTHGDTQYF. The CDR3, as DNA: TGTGCCGGAGGGACCCACGGGGATACGCAGTATTTT.

The V gene is TRBV20-1, the J gene TRBJ1-2; a weak D match, TRBD1 (5 bases). Deletions cut 5 bases from V and 4 bases from J, with 8 bases between. This CDR3 region has 11 residues. Germline V lookup: CDR1 DFQATT, CDR2 SNEGSKA (reference sequence). CDR3 sequence (DNA): TGCAGTGCTGGGGGACTCTATGGCTACACCTTC. This translates into CSAGGLYGYTF.

This chain uses TRBV20-1 with TRBJ2-1, with a weak D call TRBD2 (7 bases). Between the trimmed V and J ends, which lost 1 base and 4 bases, there was a span of 14 bases. The CDR3 runs to 15 residues. Germline values: CDR1 DFQATT, CDR2 SNEGSKA (reference sequence). CDR3 protein: CSARGGGPLYNEQFF. CDR3 nucleotide sequence: TGCAGTGCTAGAGGGGGGGGGCCCCTATACAATGAGCAGTTCTTC.

The chain recombines TRBV7-9 with TRBJ1-2; 9 nucleotides align to TRBD1. Germline V gene data show CDR1 as SEHNR and CDR2 as FQNEAQ (reference sequence). The CDR3 covers 15 residues. V gave up 1 base and J gave up 0 bases; unmatched junction bases: 0. Here the CDR3 DNA reads TGTGCCAGCAGCTTAGGGACAGGGGCTAACTATGGCTACACCTTC. Residues: CASSLGTGANYGYTF.

The gene calls are TRBV29-1 and TRBJ2-1; TRBD2 matches 7 bases. After removal of 7 bases from V and 4 bases from J, the junction contained 1 base not matched to a gene. The CDR3 covers 11 residues. Per germline, CDR1 SQVTM and CDR2 ANQGSEA. The CDR3 sequence: CSGGGYNEQFF. DNA for the CDR3: TGCAGCGGGGGGGGTTACAATGAGCAGTTCTTC.

The chain employs TRBV7-8 and TRBJ2-1, with TRBD1 matching 8 bases. This CDR3 is built from 15 residues. J gave up 3 bases and V 4 bases, and 5 bases lay outside the gene matches. Germline values: CDR1 SGHVS, CDR2 FQNEAQ. The CDR3 DNA is TGTGCCAGCAGCTCCCCGGACAGGGACTACAATGAGCAGTTCTTC. Translation gives CASSSPDRDYNEQFF.

A single count supports this clonotype. The V and J genes are TRBV29-1 and TRBJ2-5; 12 nucleotides line up with TRBD2. The germline gives CDR1 SQVTM, CDR2 ANQGSEA. With V trimmed by 7 bases and J by 7 bases, 13 bases remained unmatched. CDR3 size: 15 residues. CDR3 DNA: TGCAGCGGACAACTAGCGGGGGGCCCCCCAGGGACCCAGTACTTC. This gives the protein CSGQLAGGPPGTQYF.